This T cell receptor (beta chain) was sequenced for a study of radiation and T cells in renal cell carcinoma. Germline CDR1 reads SGHRS; CDR2 reads YFSETQ. V was clipped by 1 base and J by 2 bases, with 15 bases between them. This CDR3 has 16 amino acids. Profiled with immunoSEQ multiplex PCR; TCRdb holds only in-frame clones, not every one. Here the sample spans around 100,000 clones, more than 65% being singletons. Note on this clone: Its antigen is still unknown.

Findings of the study overall: Baseline intratumoral clonotype presence is unknown without pretreatment biopsies. In blood, top tumor clones expanded by 2 weeks, shrinking by 4.

Stated time point: blood 4 weeks post-SBRT, at nephrectomy. Treatment here: 15 Gy SBRT to primary tumor, nephrectomy 4 weeks later. Nephrectomy followed 15 Gy stereotactic body radiation by 4 weeks. Blood was sampled at baseline, 2 weeks and 4 weeks after SBRT. Sequencing used blood, obtained from a patient whose treatment included radiotherapy and nephrectomy. This TCR was recovered from a man aged 55-75 years with renal cell carcinoma. This chain joins TRBV5-1 and TRBJ2-5, with D unclear. CDR3 residues: CASSLISLVGQETQYF. CDR3 bases: TGCGCCAGCAGCTTGATCAGTCTGGTTGGACAAGAGACCCAGTACTTC.